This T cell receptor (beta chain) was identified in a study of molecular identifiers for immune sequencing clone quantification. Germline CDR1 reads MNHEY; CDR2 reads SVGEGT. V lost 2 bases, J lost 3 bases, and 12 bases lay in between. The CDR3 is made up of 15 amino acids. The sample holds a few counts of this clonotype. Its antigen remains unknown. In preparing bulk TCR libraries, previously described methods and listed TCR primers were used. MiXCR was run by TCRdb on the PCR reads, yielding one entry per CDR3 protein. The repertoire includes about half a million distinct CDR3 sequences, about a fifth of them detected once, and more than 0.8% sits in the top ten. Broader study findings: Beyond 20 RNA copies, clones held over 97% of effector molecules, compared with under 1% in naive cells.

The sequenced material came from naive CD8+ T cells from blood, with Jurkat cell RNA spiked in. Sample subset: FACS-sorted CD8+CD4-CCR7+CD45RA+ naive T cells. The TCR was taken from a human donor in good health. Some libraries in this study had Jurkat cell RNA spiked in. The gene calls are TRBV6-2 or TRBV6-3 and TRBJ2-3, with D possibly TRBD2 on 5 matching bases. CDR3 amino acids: CASSYGGSMTDTQYF. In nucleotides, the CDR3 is TGTGCCAGCAGTTACGGTGGGAGTATGACAGATACGCAGTATTTT.